A selection of T cell receptor beta chains follows, all from one sample in a study of regulatory T cells in long-lasting Graves disease. MiXCR, applied by TCRdb to the multiplex PCR reads, yields one record per CDR3 protein. In the table there are about 560,000 distinct CDR3 sequences, roughly 16% of which are singletons. The sample was also reused in another study, on T cells in Graves' hyperthyroidism and ophthalmopathy.

This specimen consisted of peripheral blood mononuclear cells (PBMCs), obtained at new diagnosis, from a patient treated with antithyroid drugs. Receptor source: a man aged 18 to 30 with Graves disease. Each CDR3 is given with its conserved first and last residue. The D gene is left open where the match is weak. Clone size is not always given. Where it is, it says once, few, many or a class for expanded clones.

v_call,d_call,j_call,clone_size,cdr3_aa,cdr3_nt
TRBV29-1,TRBD2,TRBJ2-1,few,CSVETSGSSYNEQFF,TGCAGCGTTGAAACTAGCGGGAGTTCCTACAATGAGCAGTTCTTC
TRBV10-1,TRBD1,TRBJ2-1,.,CASSRTGGKNEQFF,TGCGCCAGCAGCCGGACAGGGGGCAAAAATGAGCAGTTCTTC
TRBV13,TRBD1,TRBJ1-2,many,CASSPADRGPYYGYTF,TGTGCCAGCAGCCCGGCGGACAGGGGGCCTTACTATGGCTACACCTTC
TRBV2,TRBD2,TRBJ2-7,few,CAGSEAGEAYEQYF,TGTGCCGGCAGTGAGGCGGGAGAAGCCTACGAGCAGTACTTC
TRBV6-2/TRBV6-3,TRBD2,TRBJ2-5,many,CASSVSSGGSGETQYF,TGTGCCAGCAGTGTGAGTTCTGGCGGGAGCGGTGAGACCCAGTACTTC
TRBV12-3/TRBV12-4,.,TRBJ2-1,.,CASSLSASRGQFF,TGTGCCAGCAGTTTATCCGCTAGTCGGGGACAGTTCTTC
TRBV15,TRBD1,TRBJ2-3,few,CATSRGGTGGTDTQYF,TGTGCCACCAGCAGAGGGGGGACAGGGGGGACAGATACGCAGTATTTT
TRBV6-2/TRBV6-3,TRBD1,TRBJ2-7,many,CASSYGQGLSYEQYF,TGTGCCAGCAGTTACGGACAGGGGCTCTCCTACGAGCAGTACTTC
TRBV19,.,TRBJ2-1,.,CASSMYSYNEQFF,TGTGCCAGTAGTATGTACAGCTACAATGAGCAGTTCTTC
TRBV28,TRBD2,TRBJ2-7,many,CATRDPGLAVSYEQYF,TGCGCAACCAGGGATCCGGGACTAGCGGTCTCCTACGAGCAGTACTTC
TRBV20-1,.,TRBJ2-5,.,CSARDVRWETQYF,TGCAGTGCTAGAGATGTTAGGTGGGAGACCCAGTACTTC
TRBV7-3,.,TRBJ2-5,many,CASSSLETQYF,TGTGCCAGCAGCTCCTTAGAGACCCAGTACTTC
TRBV20-1,TRBD1,TRBJ2-1,.,CSARDGQGAEYEQFF,TGCAGTGCTAGAGATGGGCAGGGGGCAGAGTATGAGCAGTTCTTC
TRBV13,.,TRBJ2-7,.,CASSPTGPQEQYF,TGTGCCAGCAGCCCAACAGGTCCTCAGGAGCAGTACTTC
TRBV7-2,.,TRBJ1-5,many,CASSLQGGQPQHF,TGTGCCAGCAGCTTACAGGGAGGCCAGCCCCAGCATTTT
TRBV7-9,.,TRBJ2-7,many,CASSSRVDSYEQYF,TGTGCCAGCAGCTCCCGGGTGGACTCCTACGAGCAGTACTTC
TRBV25-1,TRBD1,TRBJ2-7,many,CASSESLTGSEQYF,TGTGCCAGCAGTGAATCCTTGACAGGGTCCGAGCAGTACTTC
TRBV27,TRBD1,TRBJ2-7,many,CASSLQGAPTYEQYF,TGTGCCAGCAGTTTACAGGGGGCGCCGACCTACGAGCAGTACTTC
TRBV5-1,.,TRBJ1-4,few,CASSLDDREEKLFF,TGCGCCAGCAGCTTGGATGACAGAGAAGAAAAACTGTTTTTT
TRBV5-5,TRBD1,TRBJ1-1,many,CASSSTGTRGTEAFF,TGTGCCAGCAGCTCGACAGGGACCCGGGGTACTGAAGCTTTCTTT
TRBV19,.,TRBJ1-1,.,CASSILMNTEAFF,TGTGCCAGTAGTATCTTAATGAACACTGAAGCTTTCTTT
TRBV11-2,TRBD1,TRBJ2-7,.,CASRKGTGYAYEQYF,TGTGCCAGCAGAAAAGGGACAGGCTATGCCTACGAGCAGTACTTC